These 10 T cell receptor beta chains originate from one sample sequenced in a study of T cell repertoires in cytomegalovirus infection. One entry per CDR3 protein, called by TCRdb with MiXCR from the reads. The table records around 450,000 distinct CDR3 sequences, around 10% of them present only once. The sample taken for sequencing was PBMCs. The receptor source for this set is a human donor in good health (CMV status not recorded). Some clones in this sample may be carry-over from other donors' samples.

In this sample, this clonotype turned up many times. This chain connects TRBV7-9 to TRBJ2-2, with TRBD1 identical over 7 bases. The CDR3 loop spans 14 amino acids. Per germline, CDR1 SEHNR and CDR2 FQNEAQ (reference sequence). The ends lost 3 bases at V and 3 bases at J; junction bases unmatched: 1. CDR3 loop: CASSFDRDTGELFF. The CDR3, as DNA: TGTGCCAGCAGCTTTGACAGGGACACCGGGGAGCTGTTTTTT. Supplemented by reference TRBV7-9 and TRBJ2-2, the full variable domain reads DTGVSQNPRHKITKRGQNVTFRCDPISEHNRLYWYRQTLGQGPEFLTYFQNEAQLEKSRLLSDRFSAERPKGSFSTLEIQRTEQGDSAMYLCASSFDRDTGELFFGEGSRLTVL.

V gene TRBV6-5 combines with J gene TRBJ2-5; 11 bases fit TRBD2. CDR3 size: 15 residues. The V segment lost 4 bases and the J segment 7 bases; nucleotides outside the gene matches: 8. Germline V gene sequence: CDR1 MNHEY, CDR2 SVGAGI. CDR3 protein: CASSWGLAEGGTQYF. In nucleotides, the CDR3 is TGTGCCAGCAGTTGGGGACTAGCGGAAGGAGGGACCCAGTACTTC.

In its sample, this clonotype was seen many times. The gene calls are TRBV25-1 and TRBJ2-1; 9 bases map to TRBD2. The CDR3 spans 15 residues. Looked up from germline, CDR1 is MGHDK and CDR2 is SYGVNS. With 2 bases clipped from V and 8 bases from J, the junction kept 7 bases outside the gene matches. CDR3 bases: TGTGCCAGCAGTGAAACTAGGATAGCGGGGGATGAGCAGTTCTTC. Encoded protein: CASSETRIAGDEQFF.

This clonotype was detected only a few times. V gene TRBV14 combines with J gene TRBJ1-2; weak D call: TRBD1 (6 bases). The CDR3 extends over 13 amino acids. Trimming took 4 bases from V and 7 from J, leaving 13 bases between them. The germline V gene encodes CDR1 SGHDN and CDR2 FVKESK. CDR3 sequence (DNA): TGTGCCAGCAGCCCCGGGACACTGGTTGGCTACACCTTC. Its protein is CASSPGTLVGYTF.

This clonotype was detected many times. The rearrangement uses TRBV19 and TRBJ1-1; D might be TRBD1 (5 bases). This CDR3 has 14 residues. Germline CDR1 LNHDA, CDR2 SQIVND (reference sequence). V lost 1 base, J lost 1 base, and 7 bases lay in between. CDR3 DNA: TGTGCCAGTAGTATAGTGACAGAGAACACTGAAGCTTTCTTT. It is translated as CASSIVTENTEAFF.

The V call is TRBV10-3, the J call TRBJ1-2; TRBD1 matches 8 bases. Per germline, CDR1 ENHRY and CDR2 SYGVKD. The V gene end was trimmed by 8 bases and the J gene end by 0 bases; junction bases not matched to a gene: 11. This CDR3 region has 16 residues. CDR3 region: CAIGTQGGGSNYGYTF. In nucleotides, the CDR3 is TGTGCCATCGGTACACAGGGGGGCGGCTCTAACTATGGCTACACCTTC.

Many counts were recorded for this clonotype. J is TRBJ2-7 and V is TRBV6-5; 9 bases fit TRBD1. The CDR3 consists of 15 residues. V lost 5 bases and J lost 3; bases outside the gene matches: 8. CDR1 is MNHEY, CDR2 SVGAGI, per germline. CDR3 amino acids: CASSRQGVGGYEQYF. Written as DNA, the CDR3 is TGTGCCAGCAGTCGACAGGGGGTCGGAGGCTACGAGCAGTACTTC.

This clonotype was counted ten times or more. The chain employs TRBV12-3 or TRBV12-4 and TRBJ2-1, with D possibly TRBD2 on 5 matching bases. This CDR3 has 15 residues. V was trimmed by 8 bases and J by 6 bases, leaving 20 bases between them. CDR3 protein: CASAEGLALFNEQFF. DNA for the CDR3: TGTGCCAGCGCCGAAGGCCTAGCCCTGTTCAATGAGCAGTTCTTC.

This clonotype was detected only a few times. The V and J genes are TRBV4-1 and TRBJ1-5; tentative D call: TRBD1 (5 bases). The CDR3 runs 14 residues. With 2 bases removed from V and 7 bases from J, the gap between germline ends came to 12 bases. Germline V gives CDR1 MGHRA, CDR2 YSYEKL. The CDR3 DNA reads TGCGCCAGCAGCCAATCCGCGGGGGACCAGCCCCAGCATTTT. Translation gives CASSQSAGDQPQHF.

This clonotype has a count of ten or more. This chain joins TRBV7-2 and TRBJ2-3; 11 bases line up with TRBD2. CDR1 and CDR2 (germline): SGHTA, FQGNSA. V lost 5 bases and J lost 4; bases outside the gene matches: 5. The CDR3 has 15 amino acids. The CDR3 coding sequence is TGTGCCAGCAGCCTGTTAGCGGGGGGGCCAGATACGCAGTATTTT. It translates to CASSLLAGGPDTQYF. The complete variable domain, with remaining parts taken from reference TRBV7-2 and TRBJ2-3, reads GAGVSQSPSNKVTEKGKDVELRCDPISGHTALYWYRQSLGQGLEFLIYFQGNSAPDKSGLPSDRFSAERTGGSVSTLTIQRTQQEDSAVYLCASSLLAGGPDTQYFGPGTRLTVL.